This note documents a single T cell receptor (beta chain) sequence. The data belong to a study of T-cell memory formation after mild COVID-19. At the level of the study: Clusters of TCRs were largely donor specific.

The ends were cut back, 3 bases at V and 4 bases at J, with 13 bases in the middle. This CDR3 is built from 14 residues. Germline V lookup: CDR1 MNHEY, CDR2 SVGAGI. TCRdb analysed the 5' RACE reads with MiXCR anew, one entry per CDR3 protein. The data show 200,000 to 250,000 distinct CDR3 sequences, over 9% seen once. J is TRBJ2-7 and V is TRBV6-5; either TRBD1 or TRBD2 may fit D (6 bases each). This sequence was found in a man younger than 30 who had mild COVID-19 (a few samples of this study predate the infection). Cell type and time point are not known. The material sequenced was PBMCs or a T cell subset sorted from them (not recorded which). The CDR3 DNA reads as TGTGCCAGCAGTTATCTCGGGGGCACGTACGAGCAGTACTTC. Its protein is CASSYLGGTYEQYF.